What follows are 26 T cell receptor beta chains derived from one specimen sequenced in a study of T cells in Graves' hyperthyroidism and ophthalmopathy. Amplified TCR beta CDR3 regions came from RNA transcripts. HTBI primers drove first-round RT-PCR of the TCR CDR3. TCRdb ran MiXCR on the multiplex PCR reads and lists one entry per CDR3 protein. The table includes 640,000 or so distinct CDR3 sequences, approximately 15% detected once. The sample was blood. The source is a woman in her late teens or twenties with Graves' ophthalmopathy.

This clonotype was counted at least ten times. The V and J genes are TRBV4-1 and TRBJ2-7, with no clear D. CDR3 size: 15 residues. The V gene's germline CDR1 is MGHRA and CDR2 YSYEKL. Between the trimmed V and J ends, which lost 2 bases and 0 bases, there was a span of 11 bases. CDR3 amino acids: CASSQWSAGSYEQYF. The CDR3, as DNA: TGCGCCAGCAGCCAATGGTCGGCAGGCTCCTACGAGCAGTACTTC.

The table lists this clonotype with many counts. The chain has TRBV7-9 and TRBJ2-1, with 12 bases matching TRBD2. The V and J ends lost 1 base and 8 bases, in that order; junction bases with no gene match: 3. There are 15 residues in the CDR3. Germline values: CDR1 SEHNR, CDR2 FQNEAQ (reference sequence). CDR3 DNA sequence: TGTGCCAGCAGCTTAGACTGGACTAGCGGGGATGAGCAGTTCTTC. This gives the protein CASSLDWTSGDEQFF.

This clonotype has only one observation. The chain combines TRBV18 with TRBJ1-1, with D possibly matching TRBD1 (5 bases). V dropped 3 bases and J dropped 5 bases, with 10 bases sitting between them. Germline-derived CDR1 and CDR2 are KGHSH and LQKENI. The CDR3 contains 13 residues. The CDR3 loop reads CASSPEGRTEAFF. CDR3 DNA sequence: TGTGCCAGCTCACCCGAGGGGAGGACTGAAGCTTTCTTT.

This clonotype came up many times. The chain recombines TRBV6-1 with TRBJ2-5, with 9 positions matching TRBD2. V shed 2 bases and J 1 base; nucleotides not matched to a gene: 8. The CDR3 runs 17 residues. Germline lookup yields CDR1 MNHNS and CDR2 SASEGT. DNA of the CDR3: TGTGCCAGCAGTGAATTGAGATCTAGCGGGGTCCAAGAGACCCAGTACTTC. Residues: CASSELRSSGVQETQYF.

This clonotype was picked up a small number of times. J is TRBJ1-2 and V is TRBV6-1; possibly TRBD1 for D (6 bases). Germline CDR1 reads MNHNS; CDR2 reads SASEGT. The CDR3 runs to 15 residues. Trimming removed 8 bases at V and 2 bases at J, with 18 bases between. The CDR3 DNA follows: TGTGCCAGCTTCCACCCGGGACAAGGAAACTATGGCTACACCTTC. This gives the protein CASFHPGQGNYGYTF.

Many counts were recorded for this clonotype. This chain connects TRBV7-2 to TRBJ2-1, with 12 nucleotides matching TRBD2. Trimming at V came to 1 base and at J to 2 bases, leaving 3 bases not matched to a gene. The germline CDR1 and CDR2 sequences are SGHTA and FQGNSA. This CDR3 is 17 amino acids long. This chain's CDR3 is CASSLDWTSGAYNEQFF. DNA for the CDR3: TGTGCCAGCAGCTTAGACTGGACTAGCGGGGCCTACAATGAGCAGTTCTTC.

This clonotype occurred a few times. CDR3: CASSLGPDPNQPQHF. CDR3 coding DNA: TGCGCCAGCAGCCTAGGGCCCGATCCCAATCAGCCCCAGCATTTT. The chain employs TRBV5-1 and TRBJ1-5; D unresolved. CDR1 and CDR2 from the germline V gene are SGHRS and YFSETQ. V lost 4 bases and J 3 bases, leaving 14 bases between the germline ends. This CDR3 is built from 15 residues.

This clonotype was recorded a few times. This chain joins TRBV5-1 and TRBJ2-5, with 7 bases aligning to TRBD2. Germline CDR1 reads SGHRS; CDR2 reads YFSETQ. After removal of 3 bases from V and 4 bases from J, the junction contained 12 bases not matched to a gene. This CDR3 is 16 amino acids long. The CDR3 loop is CASSSELGLDGETQYF. Here the CDR3 DNA reads TGCGCCAGCAGCTCGGAACTAGGACTAGACGGAGAGACCCAGTACTTC.

As regards this clonotype: This may come from a read error, since a much larger clone is one base off. The rearrangement links TRBV7-9 to TRBJ2-3; no clear D gene. The CDR3 sequence is 14 residues long. Germline V lookup: CDR1 SEHNR, CDR2 FQNEAQ (reference sequence). The DNA for the CDR3 is TGTGCCGGCAGCTTCCCCCCTAGCACAGATACGCAGTATTTT. Translated: CAGSFPPSTDTQYF. The whole variable domain, remainder taken from reference TRBV7-9 and TRBJ2-3, is DTGVSQNPRHKITKRGQNVTFRCDPISEHNRLYWYRQTLGQGPEFLTYFQNEAQLEKSRLLSDRFSAERPKGSFSTLEIQRTEQGDSAMYLCAGSFPPSTDTQYFGPGTRLTVL.

The rearrangement uses TRBV19 and TRBJ2-7, with D maybe TRBD2 (6 bases). Trimming removed 10 bases at V and 0 bases at J, with 19 bases between. Per germline, CDR1 LNHDA and CDR2 SQIVND (reference sequence). The CDR3 is 15 amino acids. The CDR3 bases are TGTGCCACCTCCTTTGGGGGAGGCGGCTCCTACGAGCAGTACTTC. Protein product: CATSFGGGGSYEQYF.

This clonotype has a handful of counts. This rearrangement joins TRBV7-2 to TRBJ1-2; TRBD1 is a possible D gene (6 bases). This CDR3 has 14 amino acids. CDR1 is SGHTA and CDR2 is FQGNSA in the germline V gene. With 2 bases removed from V and 2 bases from J, the gap between germline ends came to 9 bases. The CDR3 DNA is TGTGCCAGCAGCTTAACAGGGTCCAACTATGGCTACACCTTC. The encoded protein is CASSLTGSNYGYTF.

The chain joins TRBV30 to TRBJ2-3, with 12 bases fitting TRBD2. V trimming: 1 base; J trimming: 6 bases; junction bases outside the gene matches: 8. The CDR3 loop spans 16 amino acids. The germline CDR1 and CDR2 sequences are GTSNPN and SVGIG (reference sequence). CDR3 in DNA: TGTGCCTGGAGTGCCCCAACTAGCGGGAGGACGGATACGCAGTATTTT. Residues: CAWSAPTSGRTDTQYF.

Ten or more counts support this clonotype. This sequence joins TRBV10-3 and TRBJ2-3; D unresolved. V shed 4 bases and J shed 4 bases, with 9 bases lying between them. CDR1 is ENHRY, CDR2 SYGVKD, per germline. CDR3 length: 13 amino acids. The CDR3 nucleotides read TGTGCCATCAGTGGGGTAGCAGCAGATACGCAGTATTTT. Translating gives CAISGVAADTQYF.

Only a few counts were recorded for this clonotype. J is TRBJ1-4 and V is TRBV4-2, with 7 positions matching TRBD1. The CDR3 consists of 17 residues. Trimming took 1 base from V and 3 from J; bases not matched to a gene: 8. The germline CDR1 and CDR2 sequences are LGHNA and YNFKEQ. Here the CDR3 reads CASSQAYSGTANEKLFF. The CDR3 DNA sequence: TGTGCCAGCAGCCAAGCCTACTCCGGGACAGCTAATGAAAAACTGTTTTTT.

CDR3 residues: CASSLTRTEKLFF. CDR3 DNA: TGTGCCAGTAGTTTAACTAGGACTGAAAAACTGTTTTTT. V gene TRBV19 combines with J gene TRBJ1-4; D not resolved. CDR3 length: 13 residues. CDR1 is LNHDA and CDR2 is SQIVND in the germline V gene (reference sequence). Trimming stripped 5 bases from V and 7 bases from J, with 11 bases between.

This clonotype appeared many times. The chain recombines TRBV9 with TRBJ2-5; 9 nucleotides line up with TRBD2. The CDR3 contains 21 residues. The trim removed 4 bases at V and 0 bases at J, leaving 22 bases unmatched. Germline V CDR1 and CDR2: SGDLS, YYNGEE. The CDR3 region is CASSPAGGRRTSEAYQETQYF. CDR3 nucleotide sequence: TGTGCCAGCAGCCCAGCCGGGGGGCGCAGGACTAGCGAAGCATACCAAGAGACCCAGTACTTC.

The V gene is TRBV14, the J gene TRBJ2-1, with a possible D match to TRBD1 (6 bases). The CDR3 length is 19 residues. Trimming pared 0 bases from V and 3 bases from J, leaving 21 bases between. Germline lookup yields CDR1 SGHDN and CDR2 FVKESK. CDR3 loop: CASSQDSGTTGIFYNEQFF. The CDR3 DNA reads TGTGCCAGCAGCCAAGATTCGGGAACTACAGGGATCTTCTACAATGAGCAGTTCTTC.

This rearrangement joins TRBV3-1 to TRBJ2-4, with D unresolved. Between the trimmed V and J ends, which lost 0 bases and 1 base, there was a span of 10 bases. The CDR3 has 16 residues. Germline V CDR1 and CDR2: LGHDT, YNNKEL (reference sequence). The CDR3 here is CASSQDMGRAKNIQYF. The CDR3 DNA sequence: TGTGCCAGCAGCCAAGATATGGGTAGGGCCAAAAACATTCAGTACTTC.

This clonotype occurred many times. The chain carries TRBV27 and TRBJ2-5; D is unresolved. The CDR3 loop spans 14 amino acids. The V end was cut by 5 bases, the J end by 5 bases, with 15 bases between. In germline, CDR1 is MNHEY, CDR2 SMNVEV (reference sequence). CDR3 DNA: TGTGCCAGCAGTGAATTAGGACGACCCGAGACCCAGTACTTC. Translating it yields CASSELGRPETQYF.

This clonotype was detected many times. This chain connects TRBV28 to TRBJ1-1; no firm D call. Germline V gives CDR1 MDHEN, CDR2 SYDVKM. V lost 6 bases to trimming and J lost 6 bases, with 20 bases between them. This CDR3 comprises 15 residues. The CDR3 spells CASSPTLTGYAEAFF. The CDR3 DNA follows: TGTGCCAGCAGCCCTACATTAACGGGCTATGCTGAAGCTTTCTTT.

The chain links TRBV7-6 to TRBJ2-1; no firm D call. The CDR3 totals 16 residues. Germline V lookup: CDR1 SGHVS, CDR2 FNYEAQ. The V and J ends lost 1 base and 0 bases respectively, with 10 bases between them. CDR3 sequence: CASSLERAFSYNEQFF. In nucleotides, the CDR3 is TGTGCCAGCAGCTTAGAAAGGGCCTTCTCCTACAATGAGCAGTTCTTC.

In the case of this clonotype: Sequence at one end of the junction differs from germline and may be a read error. The chain links TRBV27 to TRBJ1-6; 9 bases fit TRBD1. This CDR3 region has 16 residues. Per germline, CDR1 MNHEY and CDR2 SMNVEV (reference sequence). This CDR3 is CASSLWGTGQKSPLHF. In nucleotides, the CDR3 is TGTGCCAGTAGTTTATGGGGGACAGGGCAAAAATCACCCCTCCACTTT.

This clonotype has ten or more counts. This chain links TRBV7-2 with TRBJ2-3; D gene ambiguous. Between the trimmed V and J ends, which lost 7 bases and 2 bases, there was a span of 13 bases. CDR3 length: 14 residues. Germline V gene lookup returns CDR1 SGHTA and CDR2 FQGNSA. The CDR3 spells CASTPGVATDTQYF. CDR3 bases: TGTGCCAGCACCCCTGGGGTAGCCACAGATACGCAGTATTTT.

This clonotype has at least ten counts. This chain links TRBV20-1 with TRBJ2-7; 7 positions agree with TRBD1. The germline gives CDR1 DFQATT, CDR2 SNEGSKA (reference sequence). The CDR3 spans 14 residues. The V and J ends lost 7 bases and 3 bases, in that order; junction bases with no gene match: 12. The CDR3 DNA reads TGCAGTGTAACGCCCCGGACAGGATTCTACGAGCAGTACTTC. It codes for CSVTPRTGFYEQYF.

The sample holds many counts of this clonotype. The chain is built from TRBV5-1 and TRBJ1-5; D possibly corresponds to TRBD1 (5 bases). The ends were cut back, 0 bases at V and 3 bases at J, with 10 bases in the middle. CDR1 and CDR2 (germline): SGHRS, YFSETQ. The CDR3 loop spans 15 amino acids. The CDR3 coding sequence is TGCGCCAGCAGCTTGGCAGACAGCTTCAATCAGCCCCAGCATTTT. Amino acid sequence: CASSLADSFNQPQHF.

This clonotype was found once. The chain joins TRBV2 to TRBJ2-3, with D maybe TRBD2 (5 bases). CDR3 length equals 15 residues. Trimming removed 6 bases from V and 0 bases from J, with 13 bases in between. Germline assignment: CDR1 SNHLY and CDR2 FYNNEI. The CDR3 loop reads CASSFSGESTDTQYF. The CDR3, as DNA: TGTGCCAGCAGCTTCAGCGGAGAAAGCACAGATACGCAGTATTTT.